Reported below is one T cell receptor (beta chain). TCRdb keeps only in-frame clones here, not all; method: immunoSEQ multiplex PCR. In the table there are about 120,000 clones, around 92% of which are singletons. Germline-derived CDR1 and CDR2 are MGHRA and YSYEKL. V lost 0 bases, J lost 0 bases, and 12 bases lay in between. The CDR3 is 16 residues long. The sample comes from a study of control samples from healthy donors and cancer patients. Specimen: PBMCs. The sequence was obtained from a man older than 75 with head and neck cancer. The chain couples TRBV4-1 to TRBJ2-7, with D possibly TRBD1 on 5 matching bases. The CDR3 protein is CASSQDIGALSYEQYF. As DNA, the CDR3 is TGCGCCAGCAGCCAAGATATAGGGGCCCTCTCCTACGAGCAGTACTTC.